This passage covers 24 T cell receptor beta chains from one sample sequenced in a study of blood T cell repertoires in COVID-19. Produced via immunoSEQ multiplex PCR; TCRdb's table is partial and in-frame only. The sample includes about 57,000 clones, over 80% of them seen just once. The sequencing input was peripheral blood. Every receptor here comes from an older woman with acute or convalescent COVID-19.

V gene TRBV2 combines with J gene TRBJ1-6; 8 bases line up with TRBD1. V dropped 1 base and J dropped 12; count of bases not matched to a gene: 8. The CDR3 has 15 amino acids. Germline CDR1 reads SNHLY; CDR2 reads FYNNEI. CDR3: CASSEDGQGAEPLHF. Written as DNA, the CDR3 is TGTGCCAGCAGTGAAGACGGACAGGGAGCAGAACCCCTCCACTTT.

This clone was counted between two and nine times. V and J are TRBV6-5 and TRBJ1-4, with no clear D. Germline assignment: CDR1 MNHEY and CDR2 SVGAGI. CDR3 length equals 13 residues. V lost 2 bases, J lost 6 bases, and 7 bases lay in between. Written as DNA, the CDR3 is TGTGCCAGCAGTTACGGGGAGGATGAAAAACTGTTTTTT. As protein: CASSYGEDEKLFF.

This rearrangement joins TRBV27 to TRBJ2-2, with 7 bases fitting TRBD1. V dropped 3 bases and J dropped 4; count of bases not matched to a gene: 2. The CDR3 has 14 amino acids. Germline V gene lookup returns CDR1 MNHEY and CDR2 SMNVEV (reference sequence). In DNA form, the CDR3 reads TGTGCCAGCAGTTTGACAGGGAGCACCGGGGAGCTGTTTTTT. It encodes CASSLTGSTGELFF.

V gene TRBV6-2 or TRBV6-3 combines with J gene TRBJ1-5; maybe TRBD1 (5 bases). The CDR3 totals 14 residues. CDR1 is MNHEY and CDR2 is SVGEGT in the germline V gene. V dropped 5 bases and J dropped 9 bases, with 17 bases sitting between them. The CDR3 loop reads CASSRPGGSRPQHF. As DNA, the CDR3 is TGTGCCAGCAGTCGCCCCGGGGGGAGCCGGCCCCAGCATTTT.

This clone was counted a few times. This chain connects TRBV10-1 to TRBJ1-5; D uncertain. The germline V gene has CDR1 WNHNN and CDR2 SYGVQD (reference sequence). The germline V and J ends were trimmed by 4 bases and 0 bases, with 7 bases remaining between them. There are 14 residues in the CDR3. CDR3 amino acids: CASSGKSSNQPQHF. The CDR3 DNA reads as TGCGCCAGCAGTGGTAAGAGTAGCAATCAGCCCCAGCATTTT.

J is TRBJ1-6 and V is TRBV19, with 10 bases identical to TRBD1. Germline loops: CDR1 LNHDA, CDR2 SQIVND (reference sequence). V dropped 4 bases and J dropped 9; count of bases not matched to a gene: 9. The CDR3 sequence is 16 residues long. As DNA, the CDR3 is TGTGCCAGTAGTACCAAAGGGACAGGGGTTTTTTCACCCCTCCACTTT. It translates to CASSTKGTGVFSPLHF. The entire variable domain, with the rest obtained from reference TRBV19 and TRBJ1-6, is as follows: DGGITQSPKYLFRKEGQNVTLSCEQNLNHDAMYWYRQDPGQGLRLIYYSQIVNDFQKGDIAEGYSVSREKKESFPLTVTSAQKNPTAFYLCASSTKGTGVFSPLHFGNGTRLTVT.

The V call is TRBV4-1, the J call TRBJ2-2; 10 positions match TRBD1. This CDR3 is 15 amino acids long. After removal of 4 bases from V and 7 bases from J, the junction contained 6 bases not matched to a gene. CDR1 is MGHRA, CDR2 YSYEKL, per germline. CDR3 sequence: CASSLGQGLVGELFF. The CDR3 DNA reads TGCGCCAGCAGCCTGGGACAGGGGTTGGTCGGGGAGCTGTTTTTT.

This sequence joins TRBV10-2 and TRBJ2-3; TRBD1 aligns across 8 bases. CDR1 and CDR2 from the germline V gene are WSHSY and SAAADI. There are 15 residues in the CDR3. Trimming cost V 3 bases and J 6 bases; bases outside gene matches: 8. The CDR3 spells CASSDSGQGSDTQYF. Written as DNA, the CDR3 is TGCGCCAGCAGTGACTCTGGACAGGGAAGCGATACGCAGTATTTT.

The CDR3 DNA reads as TGTGCCAGCACCACGTCATCCGGGACAGGGTACACAGATACGCAGTATTTT. As protein: CASTTSSGTGYTDTQYF. V usage is TRBV5-8 and J usage is TRBJ2-3, with 9 bases lining up with TRBD1. The CDR3 covers 17 residues. Germline V lookup: CDR1 SGHTS, CDR2 YDEGEE. The V gene end was trimmed by 6 bases and the J gene end by 2 bases; junction bases not matched to a gene: 13.

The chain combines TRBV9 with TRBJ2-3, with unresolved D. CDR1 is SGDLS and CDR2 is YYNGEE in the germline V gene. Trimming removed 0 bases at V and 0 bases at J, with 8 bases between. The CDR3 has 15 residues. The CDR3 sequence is CASSVGASSTDTQYF. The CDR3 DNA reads TGTGCCAGCAGCGTAGGGGCTTCTAGCACAGATACGCAGTATTTT. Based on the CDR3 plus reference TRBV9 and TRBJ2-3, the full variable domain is DSGVTQTPKHLITATGQRVTLRCSPRSGDLSVYWYQQSLDQGLQFLIQYYNGEERAKGNILERFSAQQFPDLHSELNLSSLELGDSALYFCASSVGASSTDTQYFGPGTRLTVL.

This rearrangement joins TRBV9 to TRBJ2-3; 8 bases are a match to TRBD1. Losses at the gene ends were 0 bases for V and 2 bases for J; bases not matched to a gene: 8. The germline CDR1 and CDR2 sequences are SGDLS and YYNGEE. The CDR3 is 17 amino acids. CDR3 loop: CASSVVAGGVYTDTQYF. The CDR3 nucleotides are TGTGCCAGCAGCGTAGTGGCAGGGGGCGTTTACACAGATACGCAGTATTTT. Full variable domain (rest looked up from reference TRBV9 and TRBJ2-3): DSGVTQTPKHLITATGQRVTLRCSPRSGDLSVYWYQQSLDQGLQFLIQYYNGEERAKGNILERFSAQQFPDLHSELNLSSLELGDSALYFCASSVVAGGVYTDTQYFGPGTRLTVL.

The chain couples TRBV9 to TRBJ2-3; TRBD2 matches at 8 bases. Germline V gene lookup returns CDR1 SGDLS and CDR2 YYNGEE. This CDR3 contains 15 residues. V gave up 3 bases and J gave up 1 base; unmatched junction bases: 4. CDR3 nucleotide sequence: TGTGCCAGCAGCGACGGGGGGGCCGGCACAGATACGCAGTATTTT. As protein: CASSDGGAGTDTQYF.

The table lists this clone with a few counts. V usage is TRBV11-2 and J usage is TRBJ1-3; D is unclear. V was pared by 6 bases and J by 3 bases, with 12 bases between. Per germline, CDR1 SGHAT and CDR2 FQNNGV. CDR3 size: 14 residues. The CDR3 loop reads CASSEGSIGNTIYF. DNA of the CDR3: TGTGCCAGCAGTGAGGGTTCGATTGGAAACACCATATATTTT.

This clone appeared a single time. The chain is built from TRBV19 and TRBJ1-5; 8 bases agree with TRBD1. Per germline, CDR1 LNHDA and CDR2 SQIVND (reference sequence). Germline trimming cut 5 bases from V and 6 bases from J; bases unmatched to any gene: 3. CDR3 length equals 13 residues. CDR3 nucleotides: TGTGCCAGTAGTGGCAGGGGGCTTCAGCCCCAGCATTTT. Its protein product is CASSGRGLQPQHF.

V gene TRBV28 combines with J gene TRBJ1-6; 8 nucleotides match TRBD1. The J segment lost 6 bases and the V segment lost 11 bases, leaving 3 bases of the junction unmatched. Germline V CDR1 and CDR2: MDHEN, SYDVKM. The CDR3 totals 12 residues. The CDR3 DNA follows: TGTGCCTCGGACAGGGTTAATTCACCCCTCCACTTT. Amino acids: CASDRVNSPLHF.

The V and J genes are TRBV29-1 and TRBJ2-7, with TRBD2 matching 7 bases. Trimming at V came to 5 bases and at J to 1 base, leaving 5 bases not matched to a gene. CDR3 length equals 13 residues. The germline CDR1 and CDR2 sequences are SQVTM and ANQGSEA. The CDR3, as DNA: TGCAGCGTTTCGGGGCGGGGGTCCTACGAGCAGTACTTC. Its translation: CSVSGRGSYEQYF.

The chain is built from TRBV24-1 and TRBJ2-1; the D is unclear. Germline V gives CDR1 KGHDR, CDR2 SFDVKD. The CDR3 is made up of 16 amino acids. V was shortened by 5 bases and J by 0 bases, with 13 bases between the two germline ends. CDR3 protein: CATSATFPISYNEQFF. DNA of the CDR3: TGTGCCACCAGTGCCACTTTCCCTATCTCCTACAATGAGCAGTTCTTC.

CDR3 coding DNA: TGTGCCAGCTCACCTTCGACAGGATACAATGAGCAGTTCTTC. Its translation: CASSPSTGYNEQFF. The rearrangement uses TRBV18 and TRBJ2-1, with D possibly being TRBD1 (6 bases). Per germline, CDR1 KGHSH and CDR2 LQKENI. V lost 3 bases to trimming and J lost 4 bases, with 10 bases between them. CDR3 length: 14 amino acids.

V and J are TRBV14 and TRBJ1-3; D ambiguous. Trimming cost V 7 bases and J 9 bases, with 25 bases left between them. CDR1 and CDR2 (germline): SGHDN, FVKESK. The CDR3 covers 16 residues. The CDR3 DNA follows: TGTGCCAGCACCCGCCGGGAGCTGAGCGGATTAGGCACCATATATTTT. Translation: CASTRRELSGLGTIYF.

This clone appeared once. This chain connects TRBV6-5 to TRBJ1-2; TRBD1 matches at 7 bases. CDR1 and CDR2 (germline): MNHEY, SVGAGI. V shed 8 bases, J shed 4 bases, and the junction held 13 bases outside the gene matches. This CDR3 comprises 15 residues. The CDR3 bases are TGTGCCAGCTGCAGAAACACAGGGGTTGGCTATGGCTACACCTTC. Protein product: CASCRNTGVGYGYTF.

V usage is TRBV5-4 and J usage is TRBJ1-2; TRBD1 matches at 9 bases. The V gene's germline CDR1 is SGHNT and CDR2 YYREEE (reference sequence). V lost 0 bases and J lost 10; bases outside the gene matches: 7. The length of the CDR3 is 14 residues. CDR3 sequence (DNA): TGTGCCAGCAGCTTGGGGGGGGACAGGGAAGACTACACCTTC. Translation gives CASSLGGDREDYTF.

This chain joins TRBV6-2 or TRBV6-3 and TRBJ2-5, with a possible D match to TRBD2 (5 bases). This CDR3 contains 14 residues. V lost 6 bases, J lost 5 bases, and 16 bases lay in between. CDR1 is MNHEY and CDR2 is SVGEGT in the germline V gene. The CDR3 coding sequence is TGTGCCAGCAGCCGCGTTTCTAGCTACGAGACCCAGTACTTC. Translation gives CASSRVSSYETQYF.

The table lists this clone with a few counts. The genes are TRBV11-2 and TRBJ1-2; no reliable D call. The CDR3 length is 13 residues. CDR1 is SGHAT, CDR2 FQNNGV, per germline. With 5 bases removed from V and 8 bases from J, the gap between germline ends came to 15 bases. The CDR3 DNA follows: TGTGCCAGCAGCCGTCTCGGGGTTTGGGGCTACACCTTC. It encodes CASSRLGVWGYTF.

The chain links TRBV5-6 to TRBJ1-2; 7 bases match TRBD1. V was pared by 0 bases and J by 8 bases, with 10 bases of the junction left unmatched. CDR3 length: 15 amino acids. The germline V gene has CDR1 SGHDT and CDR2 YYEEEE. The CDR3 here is CASSLGPQQGEGYTF. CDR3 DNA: TGTGCCAGCAGCTTGGGGCCACAGCAGGGGGAAGGCTACACCTTC.